This is a list of T cell receptor beta chains from one sample in a study of shared clonotypes between healthy human individuals. Data came from immunoSEQ multiplex PCR; TCRdb stores just in-frame clones and leaves some out. The sample holds fewer than 200,000 clones, approximately 61% seen once. Sequenced: memory CD4+ T cells sorted from blood. Source of these receptors: a man aged 25-45 years in good health. The CDR3 runs from the conserved cysteine through the conserved F or W. Fields, in order: CDR3 protein, J gene, V gene, clone size. Where a row states a size, it is once, few, many or the class of an expanded clone; other rows omit it.

cdr3_aa: CASSPWTDTDTQYF
j_call: TRBJ2-3
v_call: TRBV7-2
clone_size: .

cdr3_aa: CAWSGGETQYF
j_call: TRBJ2-5
v_call: TRBV30
clone_size: .

cdr3_aa: CASSFGRGAEGYTF
j_call: TRBJ1-2
v_call: TRBV5-6
clone_size: .

cdr3_aa: CAWRLQGGRNEQYF
j_call: TRBJ2-7
v_call: TRBV30
clone_size: .

cdr3_aa: CASSPSDNSGNTIYF
j_call: TRBJ1-3
v_call: TRBV18
clone_size: .

cdr3_aa: CASSDSGVTQYF
j_call: TRBJ2-3
v_call: TRBV6-4
clone_size: .

cdr3_aa: CAWSVQDKYQETQYF
j_call: TRBJ2-5
v_call: TRBV30
clone_size: .

cdr3_aa: CASSFKAVRGNEQFF
j_call: TRBJ2-1
v_call: TRBV11-1
clone_size: once

cdr3_aa: CASTETGGTEAFF
j_call: TRBJ1-1
v_call: TRBV28
clone_size: few

cdr3_aa: CAADGQGNYGYTF
j_call: TRBJ1-2
v_call: TRBV19
clone_size: few